One TCR beta chain is described in this entry. Antigen specificity is unknown. This specimen comes from a study of cytomegalovirus exposure and HLA in healthy donors. Overall study results and limits: HLA restriction was apparent for most CMV-associated TCR beta chains in a later analysis.

CDR1 and CDR2 (germline): PRHDT, FYEKMQ (reference sequence). This CDR3 comprises 18 residues. V lost 0 bases to trimming and J lost 6 bases, with 21 bases between them. The PCR employed 60 Vbeta primers together with 13 Jbeta primers. This table comes from immunoSEQ multiplex PCR, and its TCRdb copy is limited to in-frame clones, with some not included. Here the sample spans roughly 130,000 clones, about 80% being singletons. This rearrangement joins TRBV13 to TRBJ1-5; D gene uncertain. The sequenced material came from PBMCs. This clonotype originated in a woman aged 50 to 65 in good health and CMV-seronegative. For the CDR3, the DNA is TGTGCCAGCAGCTTAGGCGCACAGAGAGGGTCGGCCTCTCAGCCCCAGCATTTT. It is translated as CASSLGAQRGSASQPQHF. The full variable domain, completed using reference TRBV13 and TRBJ1-5, is AAGVIQSPRHLIKEKRETATLKCYPIPRHDTVYWYQQGPGQDPQFLISFYEKMQSDKGSIPDRFSAQQFSDYHSELNMSSLELGDSALYFCASSLGAQRGSASQPQHFGDGTRLSIL.